The TCR beta chain described here comes from a study of graft-versus-host responses after intestinal transplantation. Study context: Once they had received anti-thymocyte globulin induction, all recipients took tacrolimus and steroids for about 3 years. Findings and limits, study-wide: The marrow of recipients harbored GvH clones, and ileum or blood showed some of them first. When patients had graft-donor T cell macrochimerism, their allografts held high graft-versus-host to host-versus-graft clonal ratios. Peak circulating GvH clone levels were associated with early post-transplant HvG declines.

This CDR3 contains 11 residues. Trimming stripped 2 bases from V and 5 bases from J, with 1 base between. Germline lookup yields CDR1 MNHNS and CDR2 SASEGT. Comment on this clone: What it binds is unknown.

Using immunoSEQ multiplex PCR, the repertoire was profiled, and TCRdb retains in-frame clones only, with some absent. Seen here are about 40,000 clones, approximately 95% observed once, and the top ten hold 3.6%. The genes are TRBV6-1 and TRBJ1-5; D gene unclear. Specimen: PBMCs, collected 700 to 850 days after intestinal transplantation. This TCR was recovered from a human patient who received an intestinal transplant, so some T cells may come from the graft donor. In nucleotides, the CDR3 is TGTGCCAGCAGTGAATATCAGCCCCAGCATTTT. Amino acids: CASSEYQPQHF.